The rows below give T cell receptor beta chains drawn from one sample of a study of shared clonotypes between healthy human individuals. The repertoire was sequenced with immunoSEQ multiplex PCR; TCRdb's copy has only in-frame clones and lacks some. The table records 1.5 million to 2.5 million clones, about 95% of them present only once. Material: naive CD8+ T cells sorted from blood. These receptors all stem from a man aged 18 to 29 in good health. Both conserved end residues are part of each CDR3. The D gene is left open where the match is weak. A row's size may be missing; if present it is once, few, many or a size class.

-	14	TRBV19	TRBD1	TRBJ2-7	CASSPTGVKNEQYF	TGTGCCAGTAGCCCGACAGGGGTGAAGAACGAGCAGTACTTC
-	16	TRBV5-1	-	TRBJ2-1	CASSSGPPGPYNEQFF	TGCGCCAGCAGCTCGGGCCCTCCCGGCCCCTACAATGAGCAGTTCTTC
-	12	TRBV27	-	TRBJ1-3	CASSDSGNTIYF	TGTGCCAGCAGCGACAGTGGAAACACCATATATTTT
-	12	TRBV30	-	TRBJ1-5	CAWRGSSKPQHF	TGTGCCTGGAGGGGGAGTTCGAAGCCCCAGCATTTT
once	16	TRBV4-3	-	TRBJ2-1	CASSQGVRARDNEQFF	TGCGCCAGCAGCCAAGGGGTGAGGGCTAGGGACAATGAGCAGTTCTTC
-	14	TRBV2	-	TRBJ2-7	CASSRGMGANEQYF	TGTGCCAGCAGTAGGGGAATGGGGGCTAACGAGCAGTACTTC
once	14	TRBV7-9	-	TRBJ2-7	CASSPVLGPYEQYF	TGTGCCAGCAGCCCGGTCCTAGGTCCCTACGAGCAGTACTTC
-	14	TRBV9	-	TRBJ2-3	CASSVYQSTDTQYF	TGTGCCAGCAGCGTATACCAAAGCACAGATACGCAGTATTTT
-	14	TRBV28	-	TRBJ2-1	CASSPLEPYNEQFF	TGTGCCAGCAGTCCCCTCGAGCCCTACAATGAGCAGTTCTTC
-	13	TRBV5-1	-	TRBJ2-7	CASSWGDSYEQYF	TGCGCCAGCAGTTGGGGGGATTCCTACGAGCAGTACTTC
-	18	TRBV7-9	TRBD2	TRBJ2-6	CASDLLREGRSGANVLTF	TGTGCCAGCGACTTATTACGGGAGGGGAGGTCTGGGGCCAACGTCCTGACTTTC
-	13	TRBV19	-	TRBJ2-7	CASSILGGREQYF	TGTGCCAGTAGTATTTTGGGGGGACGCGAGCAGTACTTC
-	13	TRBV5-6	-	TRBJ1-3	CASSLWGLDTIYF	TGTGCCAGCAGTCTGTGGGGGTTGGACACCATATATTTT
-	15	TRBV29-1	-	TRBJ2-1	CSVGLGQGSYNEQFF	TGCAGCGTTGGACTGGGGCAGGGGTCCTACAATGAGCAGTTCTTC
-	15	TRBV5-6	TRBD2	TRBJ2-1	CASSFSLAGGAQQFF	TGTGCCAGCAGCTTTAGTCTAGCGGGGGGCGCGCAGCAGTTCTTC
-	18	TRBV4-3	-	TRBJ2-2	CASSQDDGFAENTGELFF	TGCGCCAGCAGCCAAGATGACGGGTTTGCGGAGAACACCGGGGAGCTGTTTTTT
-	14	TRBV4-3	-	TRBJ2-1	CASSQLSSVGEQFF	TGCGCCAGCAGCCAATTAAGTTCGGTCGGTGAGCAGTTCTTC
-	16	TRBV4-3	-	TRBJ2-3	CASSQEGEGHGYTQYF	TGCGCCAGCAGCCAAGAAGGCGAGGGCCACGGATATACGCAGTATTTT
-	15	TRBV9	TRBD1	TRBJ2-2	CASSTGGIRGGELFF	TGTGCCAGCAGCACAGGGGGCATCAGGGGCGGGGAGCTGTTTTTT
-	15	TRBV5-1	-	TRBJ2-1	CASSFYRESYNEQFF	TGCGCCAGCAGCTTTTACAGGGAGTCCTACAATGAGCAGTTCTTC
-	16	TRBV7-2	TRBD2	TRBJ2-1	CASSLDGLAGYNEQFF	TGTGCCAGCAGCTTAGACGGACTAGCGGGGTACAATGAGCAGTTCTTC
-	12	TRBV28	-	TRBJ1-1	CASSPGWTEAFF	TGTGCCAGCAGTCCCGGATGGACTGAAGCTTTCTTT
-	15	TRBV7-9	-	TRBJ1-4	CASTSEGGYREKLFF	TGTGCCAGCACCTCCGAGGGGGGGTACCGTGAAAAACTGTTTTTT
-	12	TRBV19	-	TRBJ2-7	CASGTSWDEQYF	TGTGCCAGTGGGACTTCTTGGGACGAGCAGTACTTC
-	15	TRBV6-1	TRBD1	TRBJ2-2	CASSEGTANTGELFF	TGTGCCAGCAGTGAGGGGACAGCTAACACCGGGGAGCTGTTTTTT
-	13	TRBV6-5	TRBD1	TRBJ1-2	CASSYLDRNGYTF	TGTGCCAGCAGTTACCTGGACAGGAATGGCTACACCTTC
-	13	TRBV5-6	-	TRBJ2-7	CASSEGGSYEQYF	TGTGCCAGCAGCGAGGGGGGGTCCTACGAGCAGTACTTC
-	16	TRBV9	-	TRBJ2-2	CASSAQTGSNTGELFF	TGTGCCAGCAGCGCCCAGACAGGCTCGAACACCGGGGAGCTGTTTTTT
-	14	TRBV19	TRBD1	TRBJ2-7	CASSMGQGAYEQYF	TGTGCCAGTAGTATGGGACAGGGGGCTTACGAGCAGTACTTC
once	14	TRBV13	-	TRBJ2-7	CASSLGVSTYEQYF	TGTGCCAGCAGCTTAGGAGTATCGACGTACGAGCAGTACTTC
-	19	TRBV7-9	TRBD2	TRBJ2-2	CASSLRLAGMNANTGELFF	TGTGCCAGCAGCTTGCGACTAGCGGGAATGAACGCGAACACCGGGGAGCTGTTTTTT
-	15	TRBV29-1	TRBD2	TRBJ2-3	CSVERTSVQTDTQYF	TGCAGCGTTGAACGGACTAGCGTGCAAACAGATACGCAGTATTTT
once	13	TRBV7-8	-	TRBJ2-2	CASSLGFSGELFF	TGTGCCAGCAGCTTAGGGTTCTCCGGGGAGCTGTTTTTT
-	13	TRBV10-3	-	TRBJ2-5	CAISELQQETQYF	TGTGCCATCAGTGAGTTACAGCAAGAGACCCAGTACTTC
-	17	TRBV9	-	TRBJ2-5	CASSPRGALLGQETQYF	TGTGCCAGCAGCCCTCGGGGGGCTCTGTTGGGCCAAGAGACCCAGTACTTC
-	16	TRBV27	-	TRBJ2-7	CASSSLQGPTLHEQYF	TGTGCCAGCAGTTCCCTCCAGGGGCCCACTCTACACGAGCAGTACTTC
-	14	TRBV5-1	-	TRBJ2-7	CASSLQGISYEQYF	TGCGCCAGCAGCTTGCAGGGGATCAGCTACGAGCAGTACTTC
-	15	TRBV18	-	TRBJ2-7	CASSRGEGSAYEQYF	TGTGCCAGCTCGCGTGGTGAGGGGAGCGCCTACGAGCAGTACTTC
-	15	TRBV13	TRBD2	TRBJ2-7	CASSSGLADSYEQYF	TGTGCCAGCAGCTCGGGACTAGCGGACTCCTACGAGCAGTACTTC
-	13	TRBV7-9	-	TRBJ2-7	CASSLEGWNEQYF	TGTGCCAGCAGCTTAGAAGGTTGGAACGAGCAGTACTTC
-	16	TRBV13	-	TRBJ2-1	CASSHDTPGLYNEQFF	TGTGCCAGCAGCCACGACACGCCGGGGCTTTACAATGAGCAGTTCTTC
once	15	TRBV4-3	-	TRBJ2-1	CASSQDWVGYNEQFF	TGCGCCAGCAGCCAAGATTGGGTGGGCTACAATGAGCAGTTCTTC
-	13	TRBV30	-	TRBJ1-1	CAWSVRENTEAFF	TGTGCCTGGAGTGTAAGAGAAAACACTGAAGCTTTCTTT
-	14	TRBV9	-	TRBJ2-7	CASSSAGGYYEQYF	TGTGCCAGCAGTTCTGCGGGCGGATACTACGAGCAGTACTTC
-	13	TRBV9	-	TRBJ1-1	CASSVGAITEAFF	TGTGCCAGCAGCGTCGGGGCAATCACTGAAGCTTTCTTT